This note documents a single T cell receptor (beta chain) sequence. Seattle's enrolled individuals joined amid active infection and were then monitored longitudinally. The sample comes from a study of blood T cell repertoires in COVID-19. The wider study: Spain, Italy and the United States supplied samples that represented acute and convalescent COVID-19.

Per the study methods: It was from reference gene primer amplification that nucleated cell counts were estimated. Data came from immunoSEQ multiplex PCR; TCRdb stores just in-frame clones and leaves some out. From that table come the V and J calls and clone size; the DNA was used to work out D and trimming. The sample includes about 87,000 clones, about 85% of them seen just once. J lost 5 bases, V lost 2 bases, and 2 bases had no gene match. The CDR3 totals 14 residues. Germline V gene lookup returns CDR1 KGHSH and CDR2 LQKENI. The sequencing sample was made of peripheral blood. The rearrangement uses TRBV18 and TRBJ2-5, with 10 bases aligning to TRBD2. This clonotype was sampled from a woman of 80 years or more with COVID-19, enrolled during active disease. CDR3 amino acids: CASSPASGSETQYF. CDR3 nucleotides: TGTGCCAGCTCACCAGCTAGCGGGAGTGAGACCCAGTACTTC. Full variable domain (remainder filled in from reference TRBV18 and TRBJ2-5): NAGVMQNPRHLVRRRGQEARLRCSPMKGHSHVYWYRQLPEEGLKFMVYLQKENIIDESGMPKERFSAEFPKEGPSILRIQQVVRGDSAAYFCASSPASGSETQYFGPGTRLLVL.